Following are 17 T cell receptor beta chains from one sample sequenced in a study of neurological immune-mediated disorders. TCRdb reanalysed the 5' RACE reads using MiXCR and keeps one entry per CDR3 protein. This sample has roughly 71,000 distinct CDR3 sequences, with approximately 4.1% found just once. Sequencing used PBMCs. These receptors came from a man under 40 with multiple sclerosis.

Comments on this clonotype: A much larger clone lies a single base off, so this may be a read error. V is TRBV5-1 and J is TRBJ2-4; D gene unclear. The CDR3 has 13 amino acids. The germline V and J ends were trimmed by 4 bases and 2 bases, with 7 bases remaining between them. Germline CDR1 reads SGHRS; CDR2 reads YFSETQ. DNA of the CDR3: TGCGCCAGCAGCCCGGGCACCAAAAACATTCAGTACTTC. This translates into CASSPGTKNIQYF.

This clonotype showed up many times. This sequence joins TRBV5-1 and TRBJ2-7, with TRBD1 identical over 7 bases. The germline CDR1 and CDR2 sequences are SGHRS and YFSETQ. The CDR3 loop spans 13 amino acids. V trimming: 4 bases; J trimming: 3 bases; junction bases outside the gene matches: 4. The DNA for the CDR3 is TGCGCCAGCAGCGTTAGACAGGGCTACGAGCAGTACTTC. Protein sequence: CASSVRQGYEQYF.

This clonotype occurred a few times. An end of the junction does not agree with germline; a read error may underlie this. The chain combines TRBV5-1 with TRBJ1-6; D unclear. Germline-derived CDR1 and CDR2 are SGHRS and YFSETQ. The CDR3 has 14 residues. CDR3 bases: TGCGCCAGCAAACCCGCCGCGTATAATTCACCCCTCAACTTT. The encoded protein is CASKPAAYNSPLNF.

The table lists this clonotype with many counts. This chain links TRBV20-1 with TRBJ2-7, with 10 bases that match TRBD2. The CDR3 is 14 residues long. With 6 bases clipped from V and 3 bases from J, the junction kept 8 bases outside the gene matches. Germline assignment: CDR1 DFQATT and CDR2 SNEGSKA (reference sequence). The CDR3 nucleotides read TGCAGTGCAGATCTAGCGGGGGATCTCTACGAGCAGTACTTC. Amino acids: CSADLAGDLYEQYF.

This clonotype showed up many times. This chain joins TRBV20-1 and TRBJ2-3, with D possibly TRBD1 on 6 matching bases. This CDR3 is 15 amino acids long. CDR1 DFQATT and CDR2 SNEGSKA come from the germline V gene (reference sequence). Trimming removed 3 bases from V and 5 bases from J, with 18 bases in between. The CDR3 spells CSASDRQGQVDTQYF. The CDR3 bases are TGCAGTGCTAGTGATAGGCAGGGGCAGGTAGATACGCAGTATTTT.

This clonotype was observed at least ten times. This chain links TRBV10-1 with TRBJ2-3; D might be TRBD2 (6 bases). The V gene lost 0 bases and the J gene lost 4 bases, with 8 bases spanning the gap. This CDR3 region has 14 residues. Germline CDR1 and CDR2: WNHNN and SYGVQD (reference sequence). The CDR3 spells CASSESPGADTQYF. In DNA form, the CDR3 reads TGCGCCAGCAGTGAGTCCCCGGGGGCAGATACGCAGTATTTT.

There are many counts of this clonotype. This CDR3 is CASSLAVVYEQYF. In nucleotides, the CDR3 is TGTGCCAGCAGCTTGGCCGTCGTCTACGAGCAGTACTTC. The chain combines TRBV5-6 with TRBJ2-7; D remains unclear. The CDR3 has 13 residues. Germline-derived CDR1 and CDR2 are SGHDT and YYEEEE. The ends were cut back, 0 bases at V and 3 bases at J, with 7 bases in the middle.

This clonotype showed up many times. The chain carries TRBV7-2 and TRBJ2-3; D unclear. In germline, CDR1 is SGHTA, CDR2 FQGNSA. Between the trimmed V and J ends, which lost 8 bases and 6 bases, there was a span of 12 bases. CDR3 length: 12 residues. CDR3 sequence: CASALPSDTQYF. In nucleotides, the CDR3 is TGTGCCAGCGCACTACCCTCCGATACGCAGTATTTT.

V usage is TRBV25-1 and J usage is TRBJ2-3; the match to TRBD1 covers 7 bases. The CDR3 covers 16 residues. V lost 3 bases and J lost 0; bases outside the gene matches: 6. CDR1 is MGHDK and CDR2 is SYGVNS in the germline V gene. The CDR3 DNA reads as TGTGCCAGCAGTGAGAAACAGGGGACGAGCACAGATACGCAGTATTTT. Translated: CASSEKQGTSTDTQYF.

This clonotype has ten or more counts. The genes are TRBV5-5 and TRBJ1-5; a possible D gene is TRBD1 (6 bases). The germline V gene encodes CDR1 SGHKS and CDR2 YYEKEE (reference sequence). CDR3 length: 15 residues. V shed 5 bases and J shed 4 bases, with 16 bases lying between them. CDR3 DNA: TGTGCCAGCAGTCGGGACATTTTTGGGAATCAGCCCCAGCATTTT. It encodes CASSRDIFGNQPQHF.

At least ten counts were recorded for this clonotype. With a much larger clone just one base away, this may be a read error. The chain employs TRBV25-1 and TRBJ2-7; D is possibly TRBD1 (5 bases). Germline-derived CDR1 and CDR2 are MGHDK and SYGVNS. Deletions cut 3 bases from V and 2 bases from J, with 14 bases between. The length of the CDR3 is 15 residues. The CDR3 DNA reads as TGTGCCAGCAGTGATACTGGACATAAAACCTACGAGCAGTACTTC. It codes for CASSDTGHKTYEQYF.

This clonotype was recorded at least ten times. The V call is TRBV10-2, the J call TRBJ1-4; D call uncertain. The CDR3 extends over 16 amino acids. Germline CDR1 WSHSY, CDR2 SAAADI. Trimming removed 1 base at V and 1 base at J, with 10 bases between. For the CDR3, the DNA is TGCGCCAGCAGTGAGTTCCCCCAGAAAACTAATGAAAAACTGTTTTTT. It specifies CASSEFPQKTNEKLFF.

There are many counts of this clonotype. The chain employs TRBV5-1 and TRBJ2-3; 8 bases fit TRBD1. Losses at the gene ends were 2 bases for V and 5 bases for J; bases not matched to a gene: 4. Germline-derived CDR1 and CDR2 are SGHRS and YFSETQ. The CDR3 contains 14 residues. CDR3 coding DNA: TGCGCCAGCAGCTTCGGGACAGGATTAGATACGCAGTATTTT. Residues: CASSFGTGLDTQYF.

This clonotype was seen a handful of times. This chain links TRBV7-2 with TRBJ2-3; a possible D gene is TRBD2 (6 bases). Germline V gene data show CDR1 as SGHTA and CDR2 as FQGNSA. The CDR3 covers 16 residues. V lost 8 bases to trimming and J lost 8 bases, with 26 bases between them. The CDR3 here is CASWASGRRKEGTQYF. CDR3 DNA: TGTGCCAGCTGGGCGAGCGGGCGAAGGAAGGAAGGTACGCAGTATTTT.

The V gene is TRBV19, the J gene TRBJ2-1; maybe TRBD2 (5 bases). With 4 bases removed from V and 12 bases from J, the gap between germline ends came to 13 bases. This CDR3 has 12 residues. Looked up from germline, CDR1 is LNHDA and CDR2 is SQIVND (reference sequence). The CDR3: CASSTRIGGQFF. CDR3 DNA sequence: TGTGCCAGTAGTACAAGAATCGGAGGGCAGTTCTTC.

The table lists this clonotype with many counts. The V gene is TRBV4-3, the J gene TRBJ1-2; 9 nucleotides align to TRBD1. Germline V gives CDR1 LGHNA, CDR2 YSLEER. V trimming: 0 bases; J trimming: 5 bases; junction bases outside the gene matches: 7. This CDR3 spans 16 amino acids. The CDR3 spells CASSQDLDRGWYGYTF. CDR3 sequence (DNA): TGCGCCAGCAGCCAAGACCTCGACAGGGGGTGGTATGGCTACACCTTC.

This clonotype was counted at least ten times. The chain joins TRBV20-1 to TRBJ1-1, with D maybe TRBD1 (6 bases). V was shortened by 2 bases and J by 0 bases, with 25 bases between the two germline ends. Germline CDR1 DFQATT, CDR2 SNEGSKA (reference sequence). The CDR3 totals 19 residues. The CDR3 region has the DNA TGCAGTGCTAGACCACGTTATAGGGGGGGTCCTCCCATGAACACTGAAGCTTTCTTT. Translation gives CSARPRYRGGPPMNTEAFF.